This T cell receptor beta chain was sequenced for a study of blood T cell repertoires in COVID-19. As for the study in general: Spain, Italy and the United States supplied samples that represented acute and convalescent COVID-19. Nucleic acid was either cDNA or gDNA, and it came from T cells, B-cell-depleted T cells, or PBMCs.

Germline CDR1 is LGHDT and CDR2 is YNNKEL (reference sequence). This CDR3 spans 15 amino acids. Trimming removed 4 bases from V and 6 bases from J; junction bases left unmatched: 7. In the original processing: The assay estimated nucleated cells by amplifying reference gene primers. Profiling relied on immunoSEQ multiplex PCR, and the TCRdb table lists in-frame clones only, not all of them. V and J calls and clone size are copied from that table; D and trimming were computed from the DNA. The sample includes some 180,000 clones, around 90% of them seen just once. The rearrangement uses TRBV3-1 (or the pseudogene TRBV3-2) and TRBJ1-5, with 9 bases that match TRBD1. Sequencing was performed on peripheral blood. The TCR sequence derives from a man aged 50 or older with acute or convalescent COVID-19. The CDR3: CASSPSGTGFQPQHF. CDR3 bases: TGTGCCAGCAGCCCCTCCGGGACAGGGTTTCAGCCCCAGCATTTT.